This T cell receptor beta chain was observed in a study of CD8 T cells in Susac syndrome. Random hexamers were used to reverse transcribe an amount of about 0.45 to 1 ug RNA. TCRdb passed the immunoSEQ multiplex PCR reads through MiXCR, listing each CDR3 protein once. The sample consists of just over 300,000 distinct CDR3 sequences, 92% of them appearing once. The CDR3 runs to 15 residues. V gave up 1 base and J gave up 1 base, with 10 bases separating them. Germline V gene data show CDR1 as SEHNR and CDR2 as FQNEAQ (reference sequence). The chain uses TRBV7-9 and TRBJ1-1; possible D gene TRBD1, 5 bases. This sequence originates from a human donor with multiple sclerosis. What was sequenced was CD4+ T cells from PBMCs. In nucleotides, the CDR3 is TGTGCCAGCAGCTTAGTTCGGGGGGAGAACACTGAAGCTTTCTTT. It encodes CASSLVRGENTEAFF. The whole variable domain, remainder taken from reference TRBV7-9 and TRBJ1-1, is DTGVSQNPRHKITKRGQNVTFRCDPISEHNRLYWYRQTLGQGPEFLTYFQNEAQLEKSRLLSDRFSAERPKGSFSTLEIQRTEQGDSAMYLCASSLVRGENTEAFFGQGTRLTVV.